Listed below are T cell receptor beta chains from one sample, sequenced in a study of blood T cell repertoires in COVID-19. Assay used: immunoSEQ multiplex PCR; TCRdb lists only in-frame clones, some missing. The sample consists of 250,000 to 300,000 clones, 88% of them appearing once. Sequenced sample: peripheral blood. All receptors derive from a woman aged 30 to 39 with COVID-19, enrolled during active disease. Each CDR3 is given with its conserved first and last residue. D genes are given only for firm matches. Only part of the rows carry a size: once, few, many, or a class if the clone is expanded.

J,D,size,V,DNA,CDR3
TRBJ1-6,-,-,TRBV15,TGTGCCACCAGCAGAGATGTCCAGGGCGGTTCACCCCTCCACTTT,CATSRDVQGGSPLHF
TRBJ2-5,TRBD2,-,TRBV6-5,TGTGCCAGCAGCGATCTAGCGGGTGTTGGGGAGACCCAGTACTTC,CASSDLAGVGETQYF
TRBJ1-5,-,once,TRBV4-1,TGCGCCAGCAGCCAAGTTCCAGGGAGCAATCAGCCCCAGCATTTT,CASSQVPGSNQPQHF
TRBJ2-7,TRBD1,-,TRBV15,TGTGCCACCAGCAGGGGAGACAGGGTGGGCTACGAGCAGTACTTC,CATSRGDRVGYEQYF
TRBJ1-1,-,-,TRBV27,TGTGCCAGCAGTCCAGGGGTAGGTTACACTGAAGCTTTCTTT,CASSPGVGYTEAFF
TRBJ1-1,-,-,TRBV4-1,TGCGCCAGCAGCCAGATTAGTAGCACTGAAGCTTTCTTT,CASSQISSTEAFF
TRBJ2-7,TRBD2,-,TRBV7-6,TGTGCCAGCAGCCAAGGGGCCCGACTAGCGGGAGGCTCCTACGAGCAGTACTTC,CASSQGARLAGGSYEQYF
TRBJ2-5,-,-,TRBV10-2,TGCGCCAGCAGTTCCTCCAGGTCCCAAGAGACCCAGTACTTC,CASSSSRSQETQYF
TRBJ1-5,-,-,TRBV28,TGTGCCAGCAGGGACGAGGGGGGGAATAGCAATCAGCCCCAGCATTTT,CASRDEGGNSNQPQHF
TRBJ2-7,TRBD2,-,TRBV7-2,TGTGCCAGCAGCGTCCCGGGACTAGCGGGAGTTGAGCAGTACTTC,CASSVPGLAGVEQYF
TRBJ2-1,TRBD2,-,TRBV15,TGTGCCACCAGCAGAGATTATGGCGGGAGTTCCTACAATGAGCAGTTCTTC,CATSRDYGGSSYNEQFF
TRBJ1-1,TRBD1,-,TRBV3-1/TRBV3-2,TGTGCCAGCAGAGGGGGCGGGGAAACTGAAGCTTTCTTT,CASRGGGETEAFF
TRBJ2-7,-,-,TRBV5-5,TGTGCCAGCAGCTTACAGGCCCGAACCTACGAGCAGTACTTC,CASSLQARTYEQYF
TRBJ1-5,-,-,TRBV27,TGTGCCAGCAGTTTATCGGGGGGGAATCAGCCCCAGCATTTT,CASSLSGGNQPQHF
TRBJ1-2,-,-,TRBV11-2,TGTGCCAGCAGCCCGCGACAGGTGGACTATGGCTACACCTTC,CASSPRQVDYGYTF
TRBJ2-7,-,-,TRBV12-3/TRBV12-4,TGTGCCAGCAGCCCTCAGTCAAGCGAGCAGTACTTC,CASSPQSSEQYF
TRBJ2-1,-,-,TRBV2,TGTGCCAGCAGTGAACGGAGCTCTCAGTTCTTC,CASSERSSQFF
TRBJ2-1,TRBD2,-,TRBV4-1,TGCGCCAGCAGCCGAGGACTAGCGGGAGGAGGCTCCTACAATGAGCAGTTCTTC,CASSRGLAGGGSYNEQFF
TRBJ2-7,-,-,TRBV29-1,TGCAGCGTTGAAGAGCCAGGGATCTACGAGCAGTACTTC,CSVEEPGIYEQYF
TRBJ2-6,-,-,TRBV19,TGTGCCAGTAGTATAGGCGGGGCACCAACGAACGTCCTGACTTTC,CASSIGGAPTNVLTF
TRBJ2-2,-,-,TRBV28,TGTGCCAGCAGGGCCGAGAGGGGAGGCGTCACCGGGGAGCTGTTTTTT,CASRAERGGVTGELFF
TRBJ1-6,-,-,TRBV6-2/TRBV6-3,TGTGCCAGCAGCCCTGAGTATTCACCCCTCCACTTT,CASSPEYSPLHF
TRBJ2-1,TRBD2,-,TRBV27,TGTGCCAGCAGCGGACTAGCGGGACTTTACAATGAGCAGTTCTTC,CASSGLAGLYNEQFF
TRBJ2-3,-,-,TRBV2,TGTGCCAGCAGTTCCGAGGTATCCGGTACGCAGTATTTT,CASSSEVSGTQYF
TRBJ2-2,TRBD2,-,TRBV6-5,TGTGCCAGCACCCCAGGAGCGGGAGAACCCGGGGAGCTGTTTTTT,CASTPGAGEPGELFF
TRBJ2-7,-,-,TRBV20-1,TGCAGTGCTAGACGGGTTTTAGAGCAGTACTTC,CSARRVLEQYF
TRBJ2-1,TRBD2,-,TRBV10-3,TGTGCCATCAGTCAGGGACTAGCGGGGTACAATGAGCAGTTCTTC,CAISQGLAGYNEQFF
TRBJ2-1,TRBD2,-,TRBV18,TGTGCCAGCTCACACCTTTTAACTAGCGGCGCCTACAATGAGCAGTTCTTC,CASSHLLTSGAYNEQFF
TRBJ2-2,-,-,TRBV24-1,TGTGCCACCAGTGATTGGGGCGGTACGAACACCGGGGAGCTGTTTTTT,CATSDWGGTNTGELFF
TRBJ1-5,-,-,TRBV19,TGTGCCAGTAGTATAGATCAGGGGAATAGCAATCAGCCCCAGCATTTT,CASSIDQGNSNQPQHF
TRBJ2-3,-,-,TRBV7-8,TGTGCCAGCAGCTTAGTCATCCCCACAGATACGCAGTATTTT,CASSLVIPTDTQYF
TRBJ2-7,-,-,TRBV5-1,TGCGCCAGCAGCTGGCTTGACGAGCAGTACTTC,CASSWLDEQYF
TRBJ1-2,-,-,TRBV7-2,TGTGCCAGCAGCGTCAGGGAACCCCTTAACTATGGCTACACCTTC,CASSVREPLNYGYTF
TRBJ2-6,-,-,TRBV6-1,TGTGCCAGCAGTGCTAATGTCGGGTCTGGGGCCAACGTCCTGACTTTC,CASSANVGSGANVLTF
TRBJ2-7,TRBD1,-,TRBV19,TGTGCCAGTAGTCCAGGCACCGGGACAGGGGTGTACGAGCAGTACTTC,CASSPGTGTGVYEQYF
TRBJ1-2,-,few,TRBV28,TGTGCCAGCATTACTCACAGTAAGGTTGATGGCTACACCTTC,CASITHSKVDGYTF